This T cell receptor (beta chain) was sequenced for a study of T cell changes during pregnancy in multiple sclerosis. TCRdb's copy holds only in-frame clones and misses some; the assay was immunoSEQ multiplex PCR. The table lists 65,000 to 70,000 clones, approximately 92% of them singletons. Per the germline V gene, CDR1 is SGHVS and CDR2 is FQNEAQ. CDR3 length equals 18 residues. The J segment lost 2 bases and the V segment lost 3 bases, leaving 11 bases of the junction unmatched. This clone was counted a single time. The chain combines TRBV7-8 with TRBJ2-3; 10 positions match TRBD1. This receptor was obtained from a female donor in good health, enrolled as a control in a pregnancy study. The sample here was peripheral blood, taken in the third trimester of pregnancy. This CDR3 is CASSLAAGTGAFTDTQYF. CDR3 in DNA: TGTGCCAGCAGCTTGGCCGCGGGGACAGGGGCTTTCACAGATACGCAGTATTTT.